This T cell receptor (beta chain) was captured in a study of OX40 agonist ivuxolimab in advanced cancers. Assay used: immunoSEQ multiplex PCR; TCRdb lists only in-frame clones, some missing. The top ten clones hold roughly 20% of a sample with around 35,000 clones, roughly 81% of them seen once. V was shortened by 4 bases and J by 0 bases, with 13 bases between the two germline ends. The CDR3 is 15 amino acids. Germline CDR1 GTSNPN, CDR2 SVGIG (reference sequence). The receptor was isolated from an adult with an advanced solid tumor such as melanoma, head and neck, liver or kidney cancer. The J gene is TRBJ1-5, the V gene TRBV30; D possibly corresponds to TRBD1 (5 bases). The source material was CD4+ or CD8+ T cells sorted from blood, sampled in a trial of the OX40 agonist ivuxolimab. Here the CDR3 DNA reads TGTGCCTGGACTTCGGACAATTTTAGCAATCAGCCCCAGCATTTT. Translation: CAWTSDNFSNQPQHF. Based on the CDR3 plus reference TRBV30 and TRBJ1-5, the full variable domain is SQTIHQWPATLVQPVGSPLSLECTVEGTSNPNLYWYRQAAGRGLQLLFYSVGIGQISSEVPQNLSASRPQDRQFILSSKKLLLSDSGFYLCAWTSDNFSNQPQHFGDGTRLSIL.